The rows below give T cell receptor beta chains drawn from one sample of a study of identical twins. TCRdb re-analysed the 5' RACE reads in MiXCR, keeping a single row per CDR3 protein. The table includes around 650,000 distinct CDR3 sequences, under 8.5% detected once. These sequences were also reported in another study, on yellow fever vaccine responses in identical twins.

The sequenced sample was PBMCs. All receptors come from a young woman in good health. CDR3s leave out the opening cysteine and the closing phenylalanine or tryptophan. Fields, in order: clone size, V gene, CDR3 protein. Clone size is stated in some rows and not others, as once, few, many or a class when expanded.

few TRBV6-5 ASMERGQTQY
NA TRBV10-3 AISGKVHEQF
few TRBV24-1 ATSDAGTSGNYGWNEQF
few TRBV6-5 ASSYDSGGMGEQF
many TRBV29-1 SVPRQANTGELF
few TRBV5-1 ASSPSGVAGATDTQY
many TRBV28 ASSSGTRPNEQF
many TRBV28 ASSREVVSYNEQF
many TRBV20-1 SAIGPGLVGNEQF
many TRBV20-1 SAPQVGDYEQY
NA TRBV2 ASNGVGGIRSYEQY
few TRBV5-1 ASSLASGFAKNIQY
few TRBV2 ASSEALRLRREGPEQY
few TRBV20-1 SAIIQGSTGELF
many TRBV20-1 SATRAGQETQY
NA TRBV6-1 ASSPRGAGDGDTQY
NA TRBV12-3/TRBV12-4 ASSLGRGNSYNEQF
many TRBV12-3/TRBV12-4 ASRVAGTNTGELF
many TRBV12-3/TRBV12-4 ASSLNGQETQY
NA TRBV7-9 ASSFSAGGETQY
few TRBV6-4 ASSDSIGGTQY
NA TRBV18 ASSPPGSGGETQY
NA TRBV10-2 ASSWVPGIGELF
few TRBV6-1 ASSPRQGGFTQY
many TRBV24-1 ATSEPGLAWNEQF
few TRBV7-8 ASSLPPGTGPYNEQF
NA TRBV5-5 ASSLWREGYEQY
many TRBV10-3 AISEGGTERGGSDEQF
NA TRBV12-3/TRBV12-4 ASSLKGGDNAKNIQY
few TRBV27 ASSFRPLNEKLF
many TRBV2 ASSELVGVAYNEQF
many TRBV5-1 ASSLAGTGPYEQY
NA TRBV29-1 SVEQRDLSYNEQF
many TRBV6-8 ASSYLGGQLFGQYGYT
NA TRBV6-1 ASRPSQGATLGPQY
NA TRBV5-6 ASSLVGEKETQY
few TRBV12-3/TRBV12-4 ASSLQGSGGA
few TRBV6-1 ASKTGGHREGYT
many TRBV12-3/TRBV12-4 ASSFRLLAGGPGNEQF
few TRBV20-1 SAPNWDEAMSTEAF
NA TRBV4-1 ASSQEGGPKNTGELF
NA TRBV12-3/TRBV12-4 ASSLAGWSPLH
many TRBV7-2 ASRLAGGPSPGELF
few TRBV28 ASSLSSGNAKNIQY
NA TRBV3-1 ASKGRTGVTEAF
many TRBV20-1 SARRVERGLTDTQY
many TRBV12-3/TRBV12-4 ASSLGVGVYEQY
NA TRBV5-5 ASSKRQGAATGNNEQF
many TRBV20-1 SAGGLADSSTDTQY
NA TRBV12-3/TRBV12-4 ASRQDREVQPQH
few TRBV7-9 ASSFRGQPGNTIY
many TRBV2 ASRAESNTEAF
NA TRBV24-1 ATSDRDTIYGYT
many TRBV12-3/TRBV12-4 ASSLSGAETQY
NA TRBV12-3/TRBV12-4 ASSLNRVSWNSPLH
NA TRBV12-5 ASGLAGTAYNSPLH
NA TRBV29-1 SMGAGGNEQF